The 10 T cell receptor beta chains reported below all come from one sample, sequenced in a study of T cell repertoires in cytomegalovirus infection. Their cognate antigens are unknown. TCRdb ran MiXCR on the reads and lists one entry per CDR3 protein. The table shows 640,000 or so distinct CDR3 sequences, with roughly 36% occurring only once. This specimen was cultured PBMCs, taken from culture after CMV antigen stimulation. Receptors originate from a human donor in good health (CMV status not recorded). Some clones in this sample may be carry-over from other donors' samples.

The chain joins TRBV3-1 to TRBJ1-6, with D possibly TRBD1 on 5 matching bases. Trimming pared 4 bases from V and 6 bases from J, leaving 13 bases between. Germline V lookup: CDR1 LGHDT, CDR2 YNNKEL (reference sequence). This CDR3 has 15 amino acids. CDR3 amino acids: CASSLGPASNSPLHF. The CDR3 DNA is TGTGCCAGCAGCCTGGGGCCAGCCTCTAATTCACCCCTCCACTTT.

This clonotype showed up many times. This chain joins TRBV7-2 and TRBJ2-3; D is tentatively TRBD1 or TRBD2 (5 bases each). There are 14 residues in the CDR3. In germline, CDR1 is SGHTA, CDR2 FQGNSA. V was trimmed by 5 bases and J by 10 bases, leaving 19 bases between them. DNA of the CDR3: TGTGCCAGCAGCCAAAGGTTGGGGGATCCGGCGCAGTATTTT. Protein sequence: CASSQRLGDPAQYF.

The V and J genes are TRBV5-5 and TRBJ1-5; D is ambiguous. V dropped 1 base and J dropped 2 bases, with 10 bases sitting between them. The CDR3 loop spans 15 amino acids. CDR1 and CDR2 (germline): SGHKS, YYEKEE (reference sequence). CDR3 sequence: CASSLRWTGNQPQHF. In DNA, the CDR3 is TGTGCCAGCAGCTTGCGATGGACCGGCAATCAGCCCCAGCATTTT.

This clonotype came up many times. This chain uses TRBV7-8 with TRBJ1-5; D remains unclear. Germline V gives CDR1 SGHVS, CDR2 FQNEAQ. Deletions cut 2 bases from V and 3 bases from J, with 5 bases between. The CDR3 has 13 amino acids. The CDR3 nucleotides are TGTGCCAGCAGCTTATCCCTCAATCAGCCCCAGCATTTT. Translation: CASSLSLNQPQHF.

The genes are TRBV7-9 and TRBJ1-5, with D possibly being TRBD1 (5 bases). In germline, CDR1 is SEHNR, CDR2 FQNEAQ (reference sequence). V lost 1 base to trimming and J lost 9 bases, with 10 bases between them. This CDR3 has 13 residues. This chain's CDR3 is CASSLDLGGPQHF. The CDR3 coding sequence is TGTGCCAGCAGCTTAGACCTCGGGGGGCCCCAGCATTTT.

The chain combines TRBV2 with TRBJ2-5; D gene unclear. Per germline, CDR1 SNHLY and CDR2 FYNNEI. The V and J ends lost 3 bases and 5 bases respectively, with 10 bases between them. The CDR3 has 13 residues. CDR3 in amino acids: CASSESRWETQYF. The DNA of the CDR3 is TGTGCCAGCAGTGAGTCCCGCTGGGAGACCCAGTACTTC.

The chain is built from TRBV6-1 and TRBJ1-3; D might be TRBD1 (6 bases). This CDR3 has 14 amino acids. V was cut by 8 bases and J by 4 bases, with 15 bases left in between. Germline V lookup: CDR1 MNHNS, CDR2 SASEGT. CDR3 in DNA: TGTGCCAGCGAAACAGGGCGAGGGGGAAACACCATATATTTT. Translating it yields CASETGRGGNTIYF.

This clonotype occurred many times. The chain links TRBV7-2 to TRBJ2-7, with D possibly TRBD2 on 5 matching bases. Germline CDR1 SGHTA, CDR2 FQGNSA. Trimming took off 0 bases at V and 10 bases at J, with 10 bases between the two ends. CDR3 size: 12 residues. Here the CDR3 DNA reads TGTGCCAGCAGCTTAGCGTCGAGGGTTCAGTACTTC. Its translation is CASSLASRVQYF. The whole variable domain, remainder taken from reference TRBV7-2 and TRBJ2-7, is GAGVSQSPSNKVTEKGKDVELRCDPISGHTALYWYRQSLGQGLEFLIYFQGNSAPDKSGLPSDRFSAERTGGSVSTLTIQRTQQEDSAVYLCASSLASRVQYFGPGTRLTVT.

The CDR3 spells CASSLVASGPTGELFF. Written as DNA, the CDR3 is TGTGCCAGCAGCTTAGTGGCTAGCGGACCGACCGGGGAGCTGTTTTTT. The genes are TRBV7-2 and TRBJ2-2; 7 bases fit TRBD2. The CDR3 contains 16 residues. V lost 1 base to trimming and J lost 5 bases; unmatched junction nucleotides: 7. In germline, CDR1 is SGHTA, CDR2 FQGNSA.

The chain employs TRBV6-5 and TRBJ1-1, with no clear D. CDR1 is MNHEY, CDR2 SVGAGI, per germline. The CDR3 is 16 amino acids. V was trimmed by 4 bases and J by 5 bases, leaving 20 bases between them. This chain's CDR3 is CASSFRTSGVGTEAFF. CDR3 in DNA: TGTGCCAGCAGTTTTAGGACTTCGGGCGTGGGGACTGAAGCTTTCTTT.